This T cell receptor beta chain was identified in a study of regulatory T cells in long-lasting Graves disease. Findings and caveats of the study: Whereas roughly 1,000 public clonotypes were shared by new patients, persistent patients shared more, at some 2,500. Favoring TRBV28, TRBJ1-2 and TRBJ2-5 was a feature seen in persistent disease.

Relying on iRepertoire HTBI primers and Arm-PCR of CDR3 regions, the team built TCR beta libraries. Each CDR3 protein gets one entry after TCRdb re-called the multiplex PCR reads with MiXCR. This table holds about 400,000 distinct CDR3 sequences, 20% to 25% found once. Time point meaning: persistent/refractory GD, antithyroid drugs over 5 years with positive TRAb. Extracted RNA from PBMCs served as the source of the TCR library. Peripheral blood, Nine milliliters per patient, was collected in EDTA tubes. This CDR3 spans 13 amino acids. Between the trimmed V and J ends, which lost 1 base and 4 bases, there was a span of 7 bases. Per germline, CDR1 LGHDT and CDR2 YNNKEL (reference sequence). This clonotype was counted at least ten times. Its antigen remains unknown.

The material was peripheral blood mononuclear cells (PBMCs), obtained when the disease was refractory, from a patient treated with antithyroid drugs. The TCR was taken from a female donor with Graves disease. This sequence joins TRBV3-1 and TRBJ1-1; D gene ambiguous. CDR3 sequence: CASSQGGSTEAFF. CDR3 DNA: TGTGCCAGCAGCCAAGGAGGGAGCACTGAAGCTTTCTTT. Drawing the rest from reference TRBV3-1 and TRBJ1-1, the complete variable domain is DTAVSQTPKYLVTQMGNDKSIKCEQNLGHDTMYWYKQDSKKFLKIMFSYNNKELIINETVPNRFSPKSPDKAHLNLHINSLELGDSAVYFCASSQGGSTEAFFGQGTRLTVV.